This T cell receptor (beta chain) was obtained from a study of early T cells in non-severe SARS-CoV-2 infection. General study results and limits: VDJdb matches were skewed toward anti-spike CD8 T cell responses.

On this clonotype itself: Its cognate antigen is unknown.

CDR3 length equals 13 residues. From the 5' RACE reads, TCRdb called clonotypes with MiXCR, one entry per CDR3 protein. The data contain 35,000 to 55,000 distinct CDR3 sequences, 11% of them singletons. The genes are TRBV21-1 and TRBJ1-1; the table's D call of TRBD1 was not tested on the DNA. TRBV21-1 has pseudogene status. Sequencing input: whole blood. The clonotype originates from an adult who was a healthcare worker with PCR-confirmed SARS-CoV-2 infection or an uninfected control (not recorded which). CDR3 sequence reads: CASSSRGYTEAFF. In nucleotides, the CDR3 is TGTGCCAGCAGCAGCAGGGGATACACTGAAGCTTTCTTT.